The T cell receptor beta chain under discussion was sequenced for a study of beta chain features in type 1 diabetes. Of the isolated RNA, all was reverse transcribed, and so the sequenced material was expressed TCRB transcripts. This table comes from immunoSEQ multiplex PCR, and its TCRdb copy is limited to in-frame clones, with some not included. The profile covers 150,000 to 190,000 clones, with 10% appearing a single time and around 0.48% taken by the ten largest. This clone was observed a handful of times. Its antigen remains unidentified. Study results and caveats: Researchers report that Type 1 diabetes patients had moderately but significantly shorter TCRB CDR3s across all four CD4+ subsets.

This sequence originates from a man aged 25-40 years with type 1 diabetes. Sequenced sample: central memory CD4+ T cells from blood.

CDR3 protein: CASSFPYGNQPQHF. In DNA form, the CDR3 reads TGTGCCAGCAGCTTCCCCTATGGCAATCAGCCCCAGCATTTT. The chain combines TRBV7-2 with TRBJ1-5; D call uncertain. V lost 3 bases to trimming and J lost 2 bases, with 8 bases between them. The CDR3 sequence is 14 residues long. Germline V gives CDR1 SGHTA, CDR2 FQGNSA. The full variable domain, its missing parts supplied by reference TRBV7-2 and TRBJ1-5, is GAGVSQSPSNKVTEKGKDVELRCDPISGHTALYWYRQSLGQGLEFLIYFQGNSAPDKSGLPSDRFSAERTGGSVSTLTIQRTQQEDSAVYLCASSFPYGNQPQHFGDGTRLSIL.